This record looks at one TCR beta chain sequence and its context. The data derive from a study of blood T cell repertoires in COVID-19. Background on the study: Sites across the United States, Italy and Spain contributed samples from acute and convalescent COVID-19. T cells, B-cell-depleted T cells, or PBMCs supplied cDNA or gDNA.

The CDR3 spans 15 residues. After removal of 2 bases from V and 4 bases from J, the junction contained 3 bases not matched to a gene. CDR1 is SGHTA and CDR2 is FQGTGA in the germline V gene. Under the authors' procedure: It was from reference gene primer amplification that nucleated cell counts were estimated. The table came from immunoSEQ multiplex PCR; TCRdb's copy has only in-frame clones and leaves some out. The V and J calls and clone size are taken from that table; D and trimming were inferred from the DNA. The table includes about 120,000 clones, around 80% detected once. Sequenced: peripheral blood. The origin of this receptor is a man in his sixties with active or convalescent COVID-19. The genes are TRBV7-3 and TRBJ2-2, with TRBD2 matching over 8 bases. As DNA, the CDR3 is TGTGCCAGCAGCTTAGCGGGAGGTGGCACCGGGGAGCTGTTTTTT. Translating it yields CASSLAGGGTGELFF.